These 21 T cell receptor beta chains were all obtained from the same sample, sequenced in a study of identical twins. Each CDR3 protein is one row after TCRdb ran MiXCR on the 5' RACE reads. The data hold 400,000 to 550,000 distinct CDR3 sequences, with roughly a fifth observed a single time. These data were also filed under a second study, of T cells expressing NK-cell markers.

The sample taken for sequencing was CD4+ T cells sorted from blood. These receptor sequences come from a woman aged 18-29 years in good health.

The V and J genes are TRBV3-1 and TRBJ2-2; 7 bases fit TRBD1. The CDR3 totals 14 residues. Germline V gene data show CDR1 as LGHDT and CDR2 as YNNKEL (reference sequence). The V segment lost 11 bases and the J segment 3 bases; nucleotides outside the gene matches: 9. DNA for the CDR3: TGTGCCGTGCGACGACAGGGAGACACCGGGGAGCTGTTTTTT. Its translation: CAVRRQGDTGELFF.

This clonotype is a singleton in its sample. A junction boundary mismatches the germline segment, possibly from a read error. The chain is built from TRBV20-1 and TRBJ2-3, with 10 bases aligning to TRBD2. Germline CDR1 is DFQATT and CDR2 is SNEGSKA (reference sequence). The CDR3 sequence is 16 residues long. Here the CDR3 reads CCARERGGLGTDTQYF. As DNA, the CDR3 is TGCTGTGCTAGAGAGCGGGGGGGCCTGGGCACAGATACGCAGTATTTT.

This clonotype has more than one count but fewer than ten. The chain combines TRBV10-2 with TRBJ1-2; tentative D call: TRBD1 (6 bases). The V gene's germline CDR1 is WSHSY and CDR2 SAAADI. Trimming took off 3 bases at V and 4 bases at J, with 6 bases between the two ends. The CDR3 is 12 amino acids. DNA for the CDR3: TGCGCCAGCAGTGAACAGGGCTATGGCTACACCTTC. Translation: CASSEQGYGYTF.

The chain uses TRBV20-1 and TRBJ2-1, with 7 positions matching TRBD2. V was pared by 0 bases and J by 4 bases, with 12 bases of the junction left unmatched. The germline V gene has CDR1 DFQATT and CDR2 SNEGSKA (reference sequence). CDR3 length equals 17 residues. The CDR3 nucleotides read TGCAGTGCTAGAGAGGGCGGGAGATTTGCGGTTTACAATGAGCAGTTCTTC. Translating gives CSAREGGRFAVYNEQFF.

The CDR3 DNA reads as TGCGCCAGCAGCTTGGAAGGGGGCGGGGAGACCCAGTACTTC. It translates to CASSLEGGGETQYF. The chain links TRBV5-1 to TRBJ2-5, with 7 positions matching TRBD1. Germline V gives CDR1 SGHRS, CDR2 YFSETQ. Losses at the gene ends were 0 bases for V and 5 bases for J; bases not matched to a gene: 4. This CDR3 spans 14 amino acids. The complete variable domain, with remaining parts taken from reference TRBV5-1 and TRBJ2-5, reads KAGVTQTPRYLIKTRGQQVTLSCSPISGHRSVSWYQQTPGQGLQFLFEYFSETQRNKGNFPGRFSGRQFSNSRSEMNVSTLELGDSALYLCASSLEGGGETQYFGPGTRLLVL.

Written as DNA, the CDR3 is TGTGCCAGCAGCTTGCACTCATCCAATGAGCAGTTCTTC. It encodes CASSLHSSNEQFF. This rearrangement joins TRBV5-4 to TRBJ2-1; unclear D gene. This CDR3 has 13 residues. CDR1 is SGHNT, CDR2 YYREEE, per germline (reference sequence). V was cut by 1 base and J by 6 bases, with 8 bases left in between.

V gene TRBV20-1 combines with J gene TRBJ2-1; D not resolved. Per germline, CDR1 DFQATT and CDR2 SNEGSKA (reference sequence). Trimming shortened V by 3 bases and J by 9 bases, and 9 bases separated the two germline ends. The CDR3 covers 11 residues. DNA of the CDR3: TGCAGTGCTAGTAATCGACGTGAGCAGTTCTTC. Protein sequence: CSASNRREQFF.

This chain links TRBV6-1 with TRBJ2-7, with D tentatively TRBD2 (6 bases). This CDR3 is 14 amino acids long. Looked up from germline, CDR1 is MNHNS and CDR2 is SASEGT. The CDR3 coding sequence is TGTGCTCACTCCGCGGGGCAAGTCGTTACCGAGCAGTACTTC. Its protein product is CAHSAGQVVTEQYF.

The V gene is TRBV27, the J gene TRBJ1-4; tentative D call: TRBD1 (6 bases). With 3 bases removed from V and 11 bases from J, the gap between germline ends came to 22 bases. CDR1 and CDR2 from the germline V gene are MNHEY and SMNVEV (reference sequence). This CDR3 contains 16 residues. The CDR3 loop is CASSFDWRTAPEKLFF. Here the CDR3 DNA reads TGTGCCAGCAGTTTTGACTGGCGGACAGCTCCTGAGAAACTGTTTTTT.

The V and J genes are TRBV5-1 and TRBJ2-6; D might be TRBD1 or TRBD2, each matching 5 bases. V was shortened by 1 base and J by 12 bases, with 20 bases between the two germline ends. The CDR3 is 16 residues long. CDR1 is SGHRS and CDR2 is YFSETQ in the germline V gene. The CDR3 loop is CASSLRNLGTASVLTF. The CDR3 DNA is TGCGCCAGCAGCTTGAGGAATTTAGGGACCGCTTCCGTCCTGACTTTC. Filled out from reference TRBV5-1 and TRBJ2-6, the complete variable domain reads KAGVTQTPRYLIKTRGQQVTLSCSPISGHRSVSWYQQTPGQGLQFLFEYFSETQRNKGNFPGRFSGRQFSNSRSEMNVSTLELGDSALYLCASSLRNLGTASVLTFGAGSRLTVL.

The rearrangement links TRBV5-8 to TRBJ1-1; the D gene is possibly TRBD1 (5 bases). Germline V gene lookup returns CDR1 SGHTS and CDR2 YDEGEE. This CDR3 contains 16 residues. The germline V and J ends were trimmed by 4 bases and 1 base, with 17 bases remaining between them. Here the CDR3 DNA reads TGTGCCAGCAGCCTATGGGACGGGTTAGGGAACACTGAAGCTTTCTTT. It encodes CASSLWDGLGNTEAFF.

This sequence joins TRBV20-1 and TRBJ2-1; the match to TRBD2 covers 9 bases. Germline loops: CDR1 DFQATT, CDR2 SNEGSKA (reference sequence). With 2 bases clipped from V and 6 bases from J, the junction kept 5 bases outside the gene matches. CDR3 size: 14 residues. The CDR3 nucleotides are TGCAGTGCTAGACGGGCGGGAGGGCCCAATGAGCAGTTCTTC. As protein: CSARRAGGPNEQFF.

The chain uses TRBV15 and TRBJ1-1; tentative D call: TRBD1 (5 bases). The CDR3 loop spans 13 amino acids. Per germline, CDR1 LNHNV and CDR2 YYDKDF (reference sequence). Trimming removed 0 bases from V and 8 bases from J, with 10 bases in between. CDR3 nucleotides: TGTGCCACCAGCAGAGATCGGGGGAGAGAAGCTTTCTTT. Residues: CATSRDRGREAFF.

This clonotype was observed a few times. This chain connects TRBV27 to TRBJ2-2; 7 bases are a match to TRBD1. The J segment lost 0 bases and the V segment lost 6 bases, leaving 1 base of the junction unmatched. Germline V gene lookup returns CDR1 MNHEY and CDR2 SMNVEV (reference sequence). This CDR3 has 14 residues. The CDR3 is CASRQGTNTGELFF. In DNA form, the CDR3 reads TGTGCCAGCAGACAGGGGACGAACACCGGGGAGCTGTTTTTT.

This clonotype was seen ten or more times. The chain combines TRBV6-5 with TRBJ2-7; the match to TRBD1 covers 10 bases. Unmatched junction bases numbered 4, after V lost 2 bases and J lost 3 bases. The germline gives CDR1 MNHEY, CDR2 SVGAGI. The CDR3 extends over 15 amino acids. The CDR3 protein is CASSYGQGGYYEQYF. The CDR3 DNA reads TGTGCCAGCAGTTACGGACAGGGGGGATACTACGAGCAGTACTTC.

V is TRBV2 and J is TRBJ1-1; possible D gene TRBD1, 5 bases. CDR1 and CDR2 from the germline V gene are SNHLY and FYNNEI. Trimming cost V 7 bases and J 0 bases, with 12 bases left between them. The CDR3 runs to 14 residues. CDR3 region: CASMGTVMNTEAFF. In nucleotides, the CDR3 is TGTGCCAGCATGGGGACGGTTATGAACACTGAAGCTTTCTTT.

In this sample, this clonotype turned up a few times. This sequence joins TRBV5-1 and TRBJ2-3; TRBD2 might be the D (6 bases). Trimming took off 4 bases at V and 6 bases at J, with 15 bases between the two ends. The CDR3 covers 14 residues. Germline V gives CDR1 SGHRS, CDR2 YFSETQ. In DNA, the CDR3 is TGCGCCAGCAGCCCCGTTGGCCGGGGGGATACGCAGTATTTT. Residues: CASSPVGRGDTQYF.

In this sample, this clonotype turned up a few times. The chain is built from TRBV6-1 and TRBJ1-5; 7 bases agree with TRBD1. The ends lost 3 bases at V and 4 bases at J; junction bases unmatched: 3. The CDR3 is 14 amino acids. CDR1 is MNHNS and CDR2 is SASEGT in the germline V gene. This CDR3 reads CASSDGTANQPQHF. The CDR3 DNA is TGTGCCAGCAGTGACGGGACAGCTAATCAGCCCCAGCATTTT.

This clonotype was seen a few times. The chain has TRBV7-9 and TRBJ2-1, with D unresolved. V shed 5 bases and J shed 4 bases, with 12 bases lying between them. CDR1 and CDR2 from the germline V gene are SEHNR and FQNEAQ (reference sequence). There are 14 residues in the CDR3. CDR3 bases: TGTGCCAGCAGCGCTGGTATTACATACAATGAGCAGTTCTTC. It specifies CASSAGITYNEQFF.

This clonotype was counted ten times or more. The chain employs TRBV12-3 or TRBV12-4 and TRBJ1-2; D is unclear. V lost 7 bases and J lost 7, with 19 bases in between. This CDR3 region has 14 residues. CDR3 DNA sequence: TGTGCCAGCACCTACCTCGCCCGGGCGCGTGGCTACACCTTC. It yields the protein CASTYLARARGYTF.

This sequence joins TRBV6-2 or TRBV6-3 and TRBJ2-5; D gene unclear. The V end lost 4 bases, the J end lost 4 bases, and 7 bases lay between the germline ends. CDR1 and CDR2 from the germline V gene are MNHEY and SVGEGT. This CDR3 has 12 residues. This CDR3 reads CASSWSGETQYF. The CDR3 coding sequence is TGTGCCAGCAGTTGGTCCGGAGAGACCCAGTACTTC.